This TCR beta chain appears in the sequencing data of a study of T cell repertoires in cytomegalovirus infection. Whole-study results and caveats: Summed frequency of shared TCR beta families picked out CMV carriers who also had the relevant HLA.

CDR1 and CDR2 from the germline V gene are LGHNT and FRNRAP. CDR3 length: 18 amino acids. The germline V and J ends were trimmed by 1 base and 0 bases, with 16 bases remaining between them. In its sample, this clonotype was seen a few times. The antigen remains unidentified. TCRdb redid the calling of the reads with MiXCR, one entry per CDR3 protein. The sample lists 400,000 or so distinct CDR3 sequences, less than 20% occurring once. The TCR sequence derives from a human donor in good health (CMV status not recorded). Some clones in this sample may be carry-over from other donors' samples. The V and J genes are TRBV12-5 and TRBJ2-4; D is unresolved. Sequenced sample: PBMCs. This CDR3 reads CASGLDLVDFLAKNIQYF. CDR3 bases: TGTGCTAGTGGTTTGGACCTCGTCGACTTTCTAGCCAAAAACATTCAGTACTTC.